The rows below give T cell receptor beta chains drawn from one sample of a study of T-cell memory formation after mild COVID-19. TCRdb re-called the 5' RACE reads with MiXCR, one entry per CDR3 protein. Of approximately 350,000 distinct CDR3 sequences in the sample, 13% to 15% were seen once. The material sequenced was PBMCs or a T cell subset sorted from them (not recorded which). The source is a man younger than 35 who had mild COVID-19 (a few samples of this study predate the infection). Cell type and time point are not known. CDR3s include the opening cysteine and the closing phenylalanine or tryptophan. D genes are given only for firm matches. Size values are once, few and many counts, or a class for expanded clones, and some rows have none.

TRBV5-1	.	.	TRBJ2-5	CARSGPGQETQYF	TGCGCCAGATCGGGACCGGGACAAGAGACCCAGTACTTC
TRBV12-5	TRBD1	.	TRBJ1-1	CASGPSRTGSGAFF	TGTGCTAGTGGTCCTTCACGGACAGGGAGCGGAGCTTTCTTT
TRBV4-3	.	.	TRBJ1-1	CASSQEGGGHATEAFF	TGCGCCAGCAGCCAAGAAGGGGGTGGTCATGCCACTGAAGCTTTCTTT
TRBV7-9	TRBD1	few	TRBJ1-5	CASSSDRDSQPQHF	TGTGCCAGCAGCTCCGACAGGGACTCTCAGCCCCAGCATTTT
TRBV24-1	.	many	TRBJ2-5	CATSQQGLQETQYF	TGTGCCACCAGCCAACAGGGACTCCAAGAGACCCAGTACTTC
TRBV20-1	.	few	TRBJ2-3	CSARDPSASTDTQYF	TGCAGTGCTAGAGATCCCAGCGCCAGCACAGATACGCAGTATTTT
TRBV4-3	.	.	TRBJ1-3	CASSQTAISGNTIYF	TGCGCCAGCAGCCAAACAGCGATCTCTGGAAACACCATATATTTT
TRBV20-1	TRBD1	.	TRBJ2-1	CSAETGGTGFDEQFF	TGCAGTGCTGAGACAGGGGGCACGGGGTTCGATGAGCAGTTCTTC
TRBV6-5	.	.	TRBJ1-2	CASRTLTGSRAYGYTF	TGTGCCAGCAGAACCTTGACAGGATCCCGTGCCTATGGCTACACCTTC
TRBV6-5	.	few	TRBJ1-2	CASSYRPNYGYTF	TGTGCCAGCAGTTACCGTCCAAACTATGGCTACACCTTC
TRBV7-8	.	.	TRBJ1-2	CASSPRGAVYGYTF	TGTGCCAGCAGCCCCAGGGGCGCCGTCTATGGCTACACCTTC
TRBV20-1	.	.	TRBJ1-4	CSARGAGREKLFF	TGCAGTGCTAGAGGGGCAGGGAGGGAAAAACTGTTTTTT
TRBV30	.	.	TRBJ1-4	CAWRGGGEKLFF	TGTGCCTGGAGGGGCGGCGGGGAAAAACTGTTTTTT
TRBV12-3/TRBV12-4	TRBD1	.	TRBJ1-6	CASSSPGQGNSPLHF	TGTGCCAGCAGCTCACCGGGACAGGGTAATTCACCCCTCCACTTT
TRBV5-1	.	few	TRBJ2-3	CASRPGQGTDTQYF	TGCGCCAGCCGACCCGGGCAGGGGACAGATACGCAGTATTTT
TRBV5-1	TRBD2	many	TRBJ2-2	CASSLQRGGLTGELFF	TGCGCCAGCAGCTTGCAGCGGGGGGGCCTCACCGGGGAGCTGTTTTTT
TRBV5-1	.	.	TRBJ2-5	CASSQQGFQETQYF	TGCGCCAGCAGCCAACAGGGTTTCCAAGAGACCCAGTACTTC
TRBV4-3	TRBD2	.	TRBJ2-1	CASSQEQGSGSSYNEQFF	TGCGCCAGCAGCCAAGAACAGGGAAGCGGGAGCTCCTACAATGAGCAGTTCTTC
TRBV7-2	TRBD2	.	TRBJ2-1	CASSLAGGVSYNEQFF	TGTGCCAGCAGCTTAGCCGGGGGGGTCTCCTACAATGAGCAGTTCTTC
TRBV28	.	few	TRBJ1-1	CASSLAGFALGGTEAFF	TGTGCCAGCAGTTTGGCGGGGTTTGCCCTGGGTGGGACTGAAGCTTTCTTT
TRBV30	.	.	TRBJ1-2	CAWSVQPNYGYTF	TGTGCCTGGAGTGTACAACCAAACTATGGCTACACCTTC
TRBV7-2	.	many	TRBJ2-1	CASSLGSRWRFF	TGTGCCAGCAGCTTAGGATCCCGCTGGAGGTTCTTC
TRBV11-2	.	.	TRBJ2-3	CASRTQEGTDTQYF	TGTGCCAGCAGGACTCAAGAAGGCACAGATACGCAGTATTTT
TRBV7-9	.	many	TRBJ2-3	CASRVSSTDTQYF	TGTGCCAGCCGCGTTTCTAGCACAGATACGCAGTATTTT
TRBV4-3	.	few	TRBJ2-3	CASSQEERKDTQYF	TGCGCCAGCAGCCAAGAGGAGCGGAAAGATACGCAGTATTTT
TRBV4-1	TRBD2	.	TRBJ2-1	CASSPWTSGGYEQFF	TGCGCCAGCAGCCCTTGGACTAGCGGGGGTTATGAGCAGTTCTTC
TRBV20-1	.	few	TRBJ2-4	CSARGIDIQYF	TGCAGTGCTAGAGGGATTGACATTCAGTACTTC
TRBV19	.	few	TRBJ1-2	CASSRRRQLYGYTF	TGTGCCAGTAGTAGGCGAAGACAGCTCTATGGCTACACCTTC
TRBV18	.	.	TRBJ1-1	CASSPRVGIEGTEAFF	TGTGCCAGCTCACCGCGGGTAGGGATTGAGGGCACTGAAGCTTTCTTT
TRBV30	.	few	TRBJ2-5	CAWSDGVLVSKTQYF	TGTGCCTGGAGTGACGGGGTCTTGGTTTCAAAGACCCAGTACTTC
TRBV7-9	.	few	TRBJ1-2	CASREPAEYGYTF	TGTGCCAGCAGAGAGCCGGCAGAGTATGGCTACACCTTC
TRBV20-1	.	few	TRBJ2-4	CSAREVAKNIQYF	TGCAGTGCTAGAGAAGTAGCCAAAAACATTCAGTACTTC
TRBV12-3/TRBV12-4	.	.	TRBJ2-4	CASSHRRGGRNIQYF	TGTGCCAGCAGTCACCGCAGGGGGGGCAGAAACATTCAGTACTTC
TRBV5-1	.	.	TRBJ1-1	CASSREGQGRTEAFF	TGCGCCAGCAGCCGGGAGGGGCAGGGGAGGACTGAAGCTTTCTTT
TRBV6-2/TRBV6-3	.	many	TRBJ1-1	CASTRNTEAFF	TGTGCCAGCACCAGGAACACTGAAGCTTTCTTT
TRBV2	TRBD2	many	TRBJ2-3	CASSVLAGGSSTDTQYF	TGTGCCAGCAGTGTTCTAGCGGGGGGTTCTAGCACAGATACGCAGTATTTT
TRBV20-1	.	many	TRBJ1-1	CSARGDMNTEAFF	TGCAGTGCTAGGGGGGACATGAACACTGAAGCTTTCTTT
TRBV7-2	.	.	TRBJ1-3	CASSLVGLNSGNTIYF	TGTGCCAGCAGCTTAGTGGGTCTGAACTCTGGAAACACCATATATTTT
TRBV4-1	.	few	TRBJ1-1	CASSHLPGDRGAFF	TGCGCCAGCAGCCACCTTCCAGGGGACCGAGGGGCTTTCTTT
TRBV5-5	.	.	TRBJ1-2	CASSFVGEGYTF	TGTGCCAGCAGCTTCGTCGGGGAAGGCTACACCTTC
TRBV5-6	.	few	TRBJ2-3	CASSGPTAAGATWLTDTQYF	TGTGCCAGCAGCGGGCCCACGGCAGCTGGAGCGACATGGCTCACAGATACGCAGTATTTT
TRBV5-1	TRBD1	few	TRBJ2-3	CASSEGTGGTDTQYF	TGCGCCAGCAGTGAAGGGACAGGGGGCACAGATACGCAGTATTTT